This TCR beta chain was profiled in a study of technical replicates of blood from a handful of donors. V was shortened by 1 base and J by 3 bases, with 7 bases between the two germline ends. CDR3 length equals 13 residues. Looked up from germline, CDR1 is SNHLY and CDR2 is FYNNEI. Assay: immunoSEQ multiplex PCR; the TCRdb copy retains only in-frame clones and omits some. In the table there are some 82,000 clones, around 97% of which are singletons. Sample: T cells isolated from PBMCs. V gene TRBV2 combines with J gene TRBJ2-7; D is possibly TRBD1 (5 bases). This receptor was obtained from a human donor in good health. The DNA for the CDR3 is TGTGCCAGCAGTGAAGACAGGCACTACGAGCAGTACTTC. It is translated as CASSEDRHYEQYF.